This T cell receptor (beta chain) derives from a study of metastatic and nonmetastatic thyroid tumors. For the study at large: The study looked at repertoires side by side in blood and in tumor or nodule tissue from malignant and benign thyroid patients.

CDR3 length: 16 residues. In germline, CDR1 is SGHNT, CDR2 YENEEA. The V end was cut by 4 bases, the J end by 7 bases, with 20 bases between. In the original processing: For papillary thyroid cancer, a distant-metastasis classifier was constructed from CDR3 differences observed across clinicopathological groups. TCRdb re-clonotyped the PCR reads through MiXCR. TCRdb's processing, not the authors' own work, is the source of the V and J calls. In the table there are 84,000 or so clones, 8% to 9.5% of which are singletons. Before thyroid surgery, none of the patients had received any treatment. This clone was found many times. The antigen remains unidentified. Notes on the study in general: Malignant tumors reportedly showed significantly higher TCR beta diversity than benign nodules in both blood and tumor.

The sequence was obtained from a female donor with papillary thyroid cancer or a benign thyroid nodule (not recorded which). Some clones in this sample may be carry-over from other donors' samples. The gene calls are TRBV11-3 and TRBJ2-1; either TRBD1 or TRBD2 may fit D (7 bases each). Sequences were obtained from blood. This chain's CDR3 is CASSSPRGGPDNEQFF. The DNA of the CDR3 is TGTGCCAGCAGCTCCCCCAGGGGGGGGCCCGATAATGAGCAGTTCTTC.